Many counts were recorded for the clone carrying this TCR beta chain. The sample is drawn from a study of human T cells and chemical hapten exposure. Unfractionated whole blood yielded total RNA. MiXCR, applied by TCRdb to the 5' RACE reads, yields one record per CDR3 protein. The sample lists tens of thousands of distinct CDR3 sequences, less than 9.5% occurring once. The clonotype was recovered from a male donor in good health.

In DNA, the CDR3 is TGTGCCAGCAGCCTGAAGACAGGGGCCAACTCTGGAAACACCATATATTTT. Encoded protein: CASSLKTGANSGNTIYF. The genes are TRBV3-1 and TRBJ1-3; 8 nucleotides match TRBD1. The V segment lost 4 bases and the J segment 0 bases; nucleotides outside the gene matches: 8. The germline V gene has CDR1 LGHDT and CDR2 YNNKEL (reference sequence). CDR3 size: 17 residues.